This T cell receptor beta chain came from a study of T cell responses to AZD1222 COVID-19 vaccine. A remark on this clone: Its target is unknown.

Looked up from germline, CDR1 is GTSNPN and CDR2 is SVGIG (reference sequence). Trimming removed 3 bases at V and 8 bases at J, with 19 bases between. This CDR3 contains 15 residues. Findings of the study overall: Donors skewed white British and female; clonal diversity was possibly underestimated.

Profiled with immunoSEQ multiplex PCR; TCRdb holds only in-frame clones, not every one. This sample yields about 120,000 clones, of which about 89% are seen a single time; 5% to 5.5% belongs to the top ten. The sample was peripheral blood, taken on day 0 of AZD1222 vaccination. The sequence was obtained from an adult in good health. The chain employs TRBV30 and TRBJ1-4, with a tentative D call TRBD1 (5 bases). CDR3 bases: TGTGCCTGGAGCGAAGGATGGGGGAAGGCAGAAAAACTGTTTTTT. Protein: CAWSEGWGKAEKLFF.